Detailed here is one TCR beta chain. The antigen it binds to is not known. The input lacks base qualities; no much larger clone sits a single base away. The data stem from a study of cytomegalovirus exposure and HLA in healthy donors (dated by TCRdb to 2017 to 2019). Context from the whole study: An earlier analysis of roughly 500 of the donors reported more than 250 Gb of sequence data and roughly 100 million unique TCR beta sequences from some 180 million T cells. A separate validation cohort of 100 to 150 different subjects was used in addition to the 666-subject first cohort. Typing coverage varied by locus: roughly 629-630 donors for A, B, C, DRB1 and DQB1; some 520 for DQA1; 606 for DPA1; 450 to 480 for DPB1. To predict cytomegalovirus infection status, the study brought together high-throughput TCR immunosequencing, statistical association of individual TCRs with disease status, and machine learning. HLA typing included class I and class II loci at four-digit resolution. Approximately 300 gigabases of sequencing data and around 88 million unique TCR sequences made up an early release that covered around 640 HLA-typed donors. In a later analysis, previously published TCR beta repertoires from 550 to 750 donors were re-analyzed and high-resolution HLA genotyping was added so that TCR occurrence patterns could be studied. An earlier analysis of around 540 of the donors applied high-throughput TCR beta sequencing to assess whether each TCR beta V gene segment acted as functional or pseudogenic. Donor age, sex, ethnicity and CMV serostatus were compiled together with the repertoire data. Among around 400 genotyped donors of the cohort, an average of approximately 240,000 unique TCR beta nucleotide sequences was sequenced per donor, of which roughly 18% were non-productive. The T cell repertoires of some 670 subjects were profiled by immunosequencing and related to cytomegalovirus serostatus. The study aimed to test whether cataloging public T cell receptors could reveal signatures of past pathogen exposure. The genetic ancestry cluster associated with self-reported Caucasian donors included over 80% of the approximately 430 genotyped donors. A later genetic analysis used genome-wide SNP genotypes for about 65% of the 666 donors, treating that subset as a discovery cohort. Rather than drawing on any new phenotypic data, the later analysis identified candidate immune exposures from TCR beta sequences and the way those sequences occurred across donors. Every discovery cohort repertoire had been produced on one sequencing platform. Roughly 5 DR-DQ haplotypes were treated as single units for association and clustering because of strong linkage in the cohort.

On the study overall, not on this receptor specifically: Broadly in line with IMGT annotations, most TCR beta V segments showed up in productive rearrangements about 87% or about 30% of the time in an earlier analysis of around 600 of the donors. A further reported finding was that TCR beta sequences accurately predicted the HLA-A and HLA-B alleles for most subjects in the first cohort. According to a later analysis, parvovirus B19, influenza, CMV and Epstein-Barr virus appeared linked to several top co-occurrence clusters. CMV serostatus was the only immune exposure information available for the cohort. An association between a missense DCLRE1C variant and V-gene and J-gene trimming of TCR beta chains was found in a later genetic analysis and replicated in an independent cohort. Correlated functional status among segregating V segments might reflect linkage disequilibrium, but an unknown experimental factor could not be ruled out. Assigning TCR associations to individual alleles was difficult when HLA alleles, especially DR and DQ, strongly co-occurred. A few of the identified cytomegalovirus-associated TCR beta chains were confirmed in vitro to be specific for cytomegalovirus antigens. Because HLA typing was unavailable for some donors at each locus, only the typed subset was used in association tests. In a later genetic analysis, fewer N-insertions in productive TCRs were reported among donors in an Asian-associated ancestry cluster than the roughly 700-donor mean. In a later analysis, some 18,000 TCR beta sequences were associated with specific HLA alleles at a false discovery rate of 0.05. In a later analysis, most CMV-associated TCR beta chains were found to appear HLA-restricted, with HLA associations seemingly driven largely by CMV exposure. A later analysis found that TCR association rates varied across HLA loci, with DRB1 alleles showing the most associated TCRs and HLA-C alleles the fewest. The study listed 170 or so TCR beta chains as associated with cytomegalovirus. This cohort had only TCR beta chains sequenced, and the lack of alpha or paired-chain data limited which features could be detected. The classifier was reported to diagnose cytomegalovirus status with high specificity and sensitivity in both the original and validation cohorts. The authors suggested that the approach could potentially be generalized to other disease states and immunological phenotypes. The sequencing pipeline was judged likely to have produced a cluster of highly shared sequence variants as a technical artifact. The presence/absence analyses assumed that sequencing depth was roughly uniform across donors, and that assumption may not be true. Seventeen rarely observed V segments, including chromosome 9 orphons, were excluded from the earlier analysis of several hundred of the donors because counts were too low. A later analysis found that HLA-associated TCR beta chains were more clonally expanded and had lower generation probabilities than equally common non-associated chains. Some IMGT-functional V segments, including TRBV6-2 and TRBV6-3, could not be told apart with the 87-base-pair reads, so those segments were excluded. While some public TCRs were present in many individuals, most TCR sequences turned up only very rarely across donors.

The library was built by means of the immunoSEQ multiplex PCR assay. For the multiplex PCR, a mixture combining 60 forward primers for TCR Vbeta segments and 13 reverse primers for TCR Jbeta segments was used. The CDR3 region of rearranged TCR beta genes was amplified from genomic DNA with a multiplex PCR assay. Amplified TCR beta libraries were sequenced as 87-base-pair reads on the Illumina HiSeq System. The original pipeline was this. In a later analysis, approximately 74 million unique TCR beta chains were counted across the 690 or so repertoires, and around 10 million of these chains were shared by at least two donors. Raw reads were error-corrected and collapsed into unique sequences with a nearest-neighbor algorithm that merged closely related sequences to remove PCR and sequencing errors. To assign V, D and J gene segments, CDR3 sequences were aligned to IMGT reference sequences. For a sequence to be retained, a match of at least six nucleotides to both a V gene segment and a J gene segment was required. Rearrangements were classified as productive when the CDR3 lacked stop codons and remained in frame with V and J, and all other rearrangements were classified as non-productive. Following IMGT convention, CDR3 was defined as the stretch from the second conserved V-encoded cysteine up to the conserved J-encoded phenylalanine. The earlier analysis of roughly 590 of the donors excluded any sequence lacking an unambiguous match to a single V gene segment. An earlier analysis of 587 of the donors called V segments functional above 56.7% productive rearrangements and segregating when the between-donor standard deviation exceeded 5%. A statistical classification framework was built to diagnose cytomegalovirus status from the catalog of TCR beta chain sequences. In a later analysis, TCR nucleotide sequences were compared against IMGT/GENE-DB human TR gene sequences so that V and J genes could be assigned. The TCRdist pipeline was used in a later analysis to assign CDR3 sequences and most-parsimonious VDJ recombination scenarios. A later analysis defined each TCR beta chain by its CDR3 amino acid sequence plus V-gene family, and excluded reads lacking a unique V-gene family. To address suspected cross-contamination and a sequencing artifact, a later analysis removed roughly 640 highly shared, low-generation-probability nucleotide sequences. For each public chain, a later analysis derived a clonal expansion index from normalized ranks of inferred template counts within each repertoire. Generation probabilities in a later analysis came from a VDJ recombination model fitted to out-of-frame rearrangements, and those results were checked against IGoR. In a later analysis, TCR-TCR, TCR-HLA and TCR-CMV co-occurrence was scored with hypergeometric tests, and a repertoire-size bias correction was applied to TCR pairs. A later analysis estimated false discovery rates by permuting HLA or CMV assignments 20 times. In a later analysis, co-occurring TCRs were grouped with DBSCAN, and TCRdist sequence similarity was added when clustering was performed within HLA-allele-positive subsets. Repertoires with fewer than 30,000 or more than 120,000 public chains, plus five repertoires with anomalous nucleotide sharing, were excluded from co-occurrence clustering. As stored in TCRdb, this immuneACCESS dataset retains in-frame rearrangements with V and J assigned. A fraction of the clones does not appear; measured against another copy, unresolved V genes explain less than half of the discrepancy, and the remainder lacks a known reason. D and trimming come from the DNA, and the V and J calls and clone size come from that table. The sample table contains about 140,000 clones; only one count was recorded for 76% of them. The ten largest make up 3.1% of the sample.

The cohort consisted of fewer than 700 healthy bone marrow donors. All cohort members were sampled while nominally healthy, although unrecorded immune exposures were likely present. The donor tested CMV seronegative, placing the donor among the roughly 350 seronegative members of the cohort. A peripheral blood sample was provided by each donor, and peripheral blood mononuclear cells were used for TCR beta sequencing. Genomic DNA extraction from the blood cell samples was performed with the Qiagen DNeasy Blood Extraction Kit. The CDR3 goes from the cysteine to the phenylalanine over 17 residues. Only the CDR3 DNA stays, 51 bases, in frame from base 1. The germline V gene specifies SGHTA as CDR1 and FQGNSA as CDR2. For this chain, trimming is 5 bases at the V end and 5 bases at the J end, and the number of junction bases without a gene match is 12.

The clonotype was recovered from a man in his forties or fifties in good health and CMV-seronegative. The material sequenced was PBMCs. The chain links TRBV7-2 with TRBJ2-2, with 9 bases in between that match TRBD1. The DNA reads TGTGCCAGCAGCCCCGTCGGGACAGGGTCGGGAACCGGGGAGCTGTTTTTT. Its translation reads: CASSPVGTGSGTGELFF.